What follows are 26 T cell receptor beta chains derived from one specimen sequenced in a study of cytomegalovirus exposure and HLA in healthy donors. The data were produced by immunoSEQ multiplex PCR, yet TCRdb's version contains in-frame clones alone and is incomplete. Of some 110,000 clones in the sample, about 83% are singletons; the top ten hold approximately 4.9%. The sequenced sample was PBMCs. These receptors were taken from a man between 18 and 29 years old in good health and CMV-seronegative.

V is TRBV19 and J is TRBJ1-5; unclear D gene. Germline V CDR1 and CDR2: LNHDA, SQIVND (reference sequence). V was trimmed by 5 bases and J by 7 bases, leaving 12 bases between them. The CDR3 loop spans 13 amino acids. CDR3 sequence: CASSWEDGQPQHF. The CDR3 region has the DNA TGTGCCAGTAGTTGGGAGGACGGACAGCCCCAGCATTTT.

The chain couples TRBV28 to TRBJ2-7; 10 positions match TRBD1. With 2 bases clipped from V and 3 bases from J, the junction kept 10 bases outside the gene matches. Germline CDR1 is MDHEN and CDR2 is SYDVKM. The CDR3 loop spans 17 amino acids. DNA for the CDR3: TGTGCCAGCAGTTTAAGCCGGGACAGGGGCCGTGACTACGAGCAGTACTTC. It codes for CASSLSRDRGRDYEQYF.

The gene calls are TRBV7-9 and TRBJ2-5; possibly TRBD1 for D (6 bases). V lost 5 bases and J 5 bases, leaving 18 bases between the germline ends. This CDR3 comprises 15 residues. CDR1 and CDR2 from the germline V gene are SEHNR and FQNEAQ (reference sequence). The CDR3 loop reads CASSARDTYRETQYF. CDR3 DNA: TGTGCCAGCAGCGCCCGGGACACGTATCGGGAGACCCAGTACTTC.

This chain's CDR3 is CASSPRSGGNTEAFF. The DNA for the CDR3 is TGTGCCAGCAGCCCCCGGTCCGGTGGGAACACTGAAGCTTTCTTT. The chain combines TRBV7-2 with TRBJ1-1, with D unclear. V was trimmed by 5 bases and J by 1 base, leaving 14 bases between them. CDR1 and CDR2 (germline): SGHTA, FQGNSA. CDR3 length: 15 amino acids.

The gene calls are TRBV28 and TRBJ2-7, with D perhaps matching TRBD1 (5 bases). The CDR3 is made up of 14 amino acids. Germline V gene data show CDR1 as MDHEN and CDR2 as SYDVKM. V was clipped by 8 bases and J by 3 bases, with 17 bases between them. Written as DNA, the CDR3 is TGTGCCAGCGGCCTAACAGGTATACTCTACGAGCAGTACTTC. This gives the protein CASGLTGILYEQYF.

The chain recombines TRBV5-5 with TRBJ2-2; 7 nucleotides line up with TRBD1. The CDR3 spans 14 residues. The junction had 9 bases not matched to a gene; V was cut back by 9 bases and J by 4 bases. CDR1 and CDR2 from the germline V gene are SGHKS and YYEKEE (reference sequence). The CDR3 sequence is CATRGQPGTGELFF. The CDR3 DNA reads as TGTGCCACTCGGGGACAGCCGGGCACCGGGGAGCTGTTTTTT.

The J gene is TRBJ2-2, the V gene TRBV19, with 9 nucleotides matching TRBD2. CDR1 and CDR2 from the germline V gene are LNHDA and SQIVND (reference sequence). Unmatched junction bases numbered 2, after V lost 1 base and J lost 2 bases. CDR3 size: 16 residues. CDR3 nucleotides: TGTGCCAGTAGTATAGTTAGCGGGAGTAACACCGGGGAGCTGTTTTTT. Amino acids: CASSIVSGSNTGELFF.

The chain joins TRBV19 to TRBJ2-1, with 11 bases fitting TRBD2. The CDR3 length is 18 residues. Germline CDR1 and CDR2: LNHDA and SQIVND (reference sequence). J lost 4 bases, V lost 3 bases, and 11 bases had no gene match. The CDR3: CASSISSGRISPYNEQFF. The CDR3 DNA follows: TGTGCCAGTAGTATCTCTAGCGGGAGGATCTCACCTTACAATGAGCAGTTCTTC.

CDR3 sequence reads: CASSATGISYEQYF. The CDR3, as DNA: TGTGCCAGCAGCGCCACAGGGATCTCCTACGAGCAGTACTTC. The chain uses TRBV11-2 and TRBJ2-7; possibly TRBD1 for D (6 bases). Germline V gives CDR1 SGHAT, CDR2 FQNNGV. This CDR3 contains 14 residues. V lost 5 bases, J lost 0 bases, and 11 bases lay in between.

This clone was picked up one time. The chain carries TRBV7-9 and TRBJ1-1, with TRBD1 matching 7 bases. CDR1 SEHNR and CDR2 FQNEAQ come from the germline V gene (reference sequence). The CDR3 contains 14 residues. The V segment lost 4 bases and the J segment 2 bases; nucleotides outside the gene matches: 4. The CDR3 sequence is CASSSRGQNTEAFF. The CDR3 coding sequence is TGTGCCAGCAGCTCTAGGGGGCAAAACACTGAAGCTTTCTTT.

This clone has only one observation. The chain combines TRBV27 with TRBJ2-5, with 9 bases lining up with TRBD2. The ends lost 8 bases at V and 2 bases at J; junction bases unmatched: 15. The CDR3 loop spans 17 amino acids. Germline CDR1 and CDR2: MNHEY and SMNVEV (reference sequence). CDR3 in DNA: TGTGCCAGCGCCCGGTGGGCGGGAGGGCCGTTACAAGAGACCCAGTACTTC. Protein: CASARWAGGPLQETQYF.

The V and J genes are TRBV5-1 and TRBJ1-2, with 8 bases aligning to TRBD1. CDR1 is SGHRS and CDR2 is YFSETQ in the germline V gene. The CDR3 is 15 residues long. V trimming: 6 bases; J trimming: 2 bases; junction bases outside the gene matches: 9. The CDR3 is CASNPGTGGNYGYTF. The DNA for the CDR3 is TGCGCCAGCAACCCCGGGACAGGAGGCAACTATGGCTACACCTTC.

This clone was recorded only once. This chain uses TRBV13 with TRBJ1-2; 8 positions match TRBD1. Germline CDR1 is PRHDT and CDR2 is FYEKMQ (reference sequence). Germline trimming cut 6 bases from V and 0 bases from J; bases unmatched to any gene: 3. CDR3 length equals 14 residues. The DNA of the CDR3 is TGTGCCAGCAGGGAGACAGGGGCTAACTATGGCTACACCTTC. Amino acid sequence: CASRETGANYGYTF.

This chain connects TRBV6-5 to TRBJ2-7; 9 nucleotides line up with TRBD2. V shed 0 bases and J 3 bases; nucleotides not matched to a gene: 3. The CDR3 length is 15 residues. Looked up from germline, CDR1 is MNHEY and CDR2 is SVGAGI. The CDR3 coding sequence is TGTGCCAGCAGTTACTCGGAACTAGCGGGCTACGAGCAGTACTTC. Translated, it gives CASSYSELAGYEQYF.

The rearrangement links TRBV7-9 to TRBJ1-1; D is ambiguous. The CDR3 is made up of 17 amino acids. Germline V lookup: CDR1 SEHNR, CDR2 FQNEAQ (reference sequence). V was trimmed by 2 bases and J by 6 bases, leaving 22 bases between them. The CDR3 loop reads CASSLMSEGGIRSEAFF. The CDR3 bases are TGTGCCAGCAGCTTAATGTCGGAGGGAGGGATTAGATCTGAAGCTTTCTTT.

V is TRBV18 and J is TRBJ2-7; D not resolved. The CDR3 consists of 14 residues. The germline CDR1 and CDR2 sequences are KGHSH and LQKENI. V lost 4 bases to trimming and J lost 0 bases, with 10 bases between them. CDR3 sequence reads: CASSRDTSSYEQYF. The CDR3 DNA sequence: TGTGCCAGCTCACGAGACACGAGCTCCTACGAGCAGTACTTC.

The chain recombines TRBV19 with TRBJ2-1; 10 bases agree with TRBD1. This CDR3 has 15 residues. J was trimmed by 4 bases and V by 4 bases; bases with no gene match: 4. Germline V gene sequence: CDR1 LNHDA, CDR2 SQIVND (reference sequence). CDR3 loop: CASSTPGQGYNEQFF. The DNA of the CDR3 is TGTGCCAGTAGTACCCCGGGACAGGGGTACAATGAGCAGTTCTTC.

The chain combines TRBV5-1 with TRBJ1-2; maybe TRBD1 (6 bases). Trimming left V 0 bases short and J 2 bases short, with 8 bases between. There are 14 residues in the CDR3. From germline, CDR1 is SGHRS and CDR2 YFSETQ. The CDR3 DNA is TGCGCCAGCAGCTTGGGGACAGCGAACTATGGCTACACCTTC. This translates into CASSLGTANYGYTF.

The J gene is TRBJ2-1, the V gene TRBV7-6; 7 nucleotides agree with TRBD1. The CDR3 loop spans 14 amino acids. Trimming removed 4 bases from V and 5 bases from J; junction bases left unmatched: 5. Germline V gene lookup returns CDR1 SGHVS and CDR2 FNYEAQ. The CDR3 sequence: CASSSRQGDNEQFF. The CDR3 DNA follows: TGTGCCAGCAGCTCGAGACAGGGAGACAATGAGCAGTTCTTC.

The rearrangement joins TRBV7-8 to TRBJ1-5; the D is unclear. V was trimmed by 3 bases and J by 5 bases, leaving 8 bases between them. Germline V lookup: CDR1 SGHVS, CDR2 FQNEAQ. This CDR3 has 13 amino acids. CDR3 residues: CASSLGADQPQHF. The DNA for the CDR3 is TGTGCCAGCAGCTTGGGTGCGGATCAGCCCCAGCATTTT.

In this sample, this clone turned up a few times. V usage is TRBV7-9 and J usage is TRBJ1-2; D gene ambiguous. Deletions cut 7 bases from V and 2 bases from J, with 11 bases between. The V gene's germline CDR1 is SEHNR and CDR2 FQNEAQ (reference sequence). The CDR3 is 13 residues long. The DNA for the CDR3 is TGTGCCAGCATCTCGAATGCGAACTATGGCTACACCTTC. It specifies CASISNANYGYTF. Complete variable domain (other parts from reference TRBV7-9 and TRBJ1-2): DTGVSQNPRHKITKRGQNVTFRCDPISEHNRLYWYRQTLGQGPEFLTYFQNEAQLEKSRLLSDRFSAERPKGSFSTLEIQRTEQGDSAMYLCASISNANYGYTFGSGTRLTVV.

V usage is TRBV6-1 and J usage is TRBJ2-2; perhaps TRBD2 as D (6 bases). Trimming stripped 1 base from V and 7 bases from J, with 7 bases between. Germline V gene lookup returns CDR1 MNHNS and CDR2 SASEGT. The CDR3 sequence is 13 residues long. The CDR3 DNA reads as TGTGCCAGCAGTGAAGGGGGAGGCGGGGAGCTGTTTTTT. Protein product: CASSEGGGGELFF.

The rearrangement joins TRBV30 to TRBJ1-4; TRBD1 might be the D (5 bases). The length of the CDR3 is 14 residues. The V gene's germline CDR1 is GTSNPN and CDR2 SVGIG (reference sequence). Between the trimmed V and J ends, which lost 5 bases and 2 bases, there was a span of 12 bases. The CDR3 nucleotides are TGTGCCTGGGGGATCAGACAGACTAATGAAAAACTGTTTTTT. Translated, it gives CAWGIRQTNEKLFF.

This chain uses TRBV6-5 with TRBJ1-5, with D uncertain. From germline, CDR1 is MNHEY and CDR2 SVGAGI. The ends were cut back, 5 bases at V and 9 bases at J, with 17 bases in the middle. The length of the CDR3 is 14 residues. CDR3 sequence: CASSKKSGWRPQHF. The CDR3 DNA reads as TGTGCCAGCAGTAAAAAATCCGGGTGGAGGCCCCAGCATTTT.

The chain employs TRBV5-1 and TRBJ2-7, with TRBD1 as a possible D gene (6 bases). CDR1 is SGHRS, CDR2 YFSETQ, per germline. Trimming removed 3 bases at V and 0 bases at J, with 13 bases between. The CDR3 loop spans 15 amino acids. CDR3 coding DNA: TGCGCCAGCAGCTCCCAGGCAGGGGACTCCTACGAGCAGTACTTC. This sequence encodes CASSSQAGDSYEQYF.

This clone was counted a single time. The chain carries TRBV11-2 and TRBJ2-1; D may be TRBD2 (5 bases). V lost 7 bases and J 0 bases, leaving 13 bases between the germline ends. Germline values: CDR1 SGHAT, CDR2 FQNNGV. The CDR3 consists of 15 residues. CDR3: CASTRVGSSYNEQFF. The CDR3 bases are TGTGCCAGCACCCGGGTGGGGAGCTCCTACAATGAGCAGTTCTTC.